This T cell receptor (beta chain) was captured by sequencing in a study of blood T cell repertoires in COVID-19. Overall study context: The samples span acute and convalescent COVID-19 from the United States, Italy and Spain. Sample material is recorded as cDNA or gDNA derived from T cells, B-cell-depleted T cells, or PBMCs.

Unmatched junction bases numbered 9, after V lost 5 bases and J lost 4 bases. From germline, CDR1 is SGHTA and CDR2 FQGNSA. CDR3 length equals 16 residues. Repertoires were generated with immunoSEQ multiplex PCR, while TCRdb's copy carries only in-frame clones and drops some. Of about 89,000 clones listed, 80% were seen once; the top ten hold 15% to 20%. The chain couples TRBV7-2 to TRBJ2-2; 8 nucleotides align to TRBD1. This sequence originates from a woman aged 80 or over with acute or convalescent COVID-19. Sequencing used peripheral blood. The CDR3: CASSPDRGAGTGELFF. CDR3 nucleotides: TGTGCCAGCAGCCCAGACAGGGGCGCAGGCACCGGGGAGCTGTTTTTT.